The 10 T cell receptor beta chains reported below all come from one sample, sequenced in a study of blood T cells in healthy people across ages (dated by TCRdb to between 2014 and 2016). The library relied on 5' RACE. The sample was run on an Illumina HiSeq 2500. A second PCR of about 7 to 12 cycles was run with a J-beta primer mix and a sample-barcoded 5' primer. TCRdb's own reprocessing of the public reads used fastp at Q25 and MiXCR and kept productive beta chains. Entries that share a CDR3 protein sequence are merged under the most common genes and DNA. For this sample the table gives roughly 1.7 million distinct CDR3 sequences, of which about 31% were detected only once. Together, the top ten hold about 11% of the sample. The source material was blood. These receptors originate from a woman aged 25 to 39 in good health.

This clonotype was detected a few times. The chain uses TRBV9 and TRBJ2-7, with D perhaps matching TRBD1 or TRBD2 (5 bases each). The CDR3 loop spans 17 amino acids. Germline CDR1 is SGDLS and CDR2 is YYNGEE. V shed 0 bases and J shed 2 bases, with 18 bases lying between them. The DNA of the CDR3 is TGTGCCAGCAGCGTAGCGCCTGGGGGAATCGGGACCTACGAGCAGTACTTC. Its translation: CASSVAPGGIGTYEQYF.

This chain uses TRBV6-1 with TRBJ2-5, with TRBD2 matching over 11 bases. The J call may be incorrect, as the DNA end agrees better with TRBJ2-7. CDR3 size: 16 residues. In germline, CDR1 is MNHNS, CDR2 SASEGT. CDR3 nucleotides: TGTGCCAGCAGTGATCCTACCGGGACTAGCGGATTCGAGCAGTACTTC. This codes for CASSDPTGTSGFEQYF.

The chain combines TRBV6-2 or TRBV6-3 with TRBJ2-7; TRBD2 matches at 12 bases. Trimming removed 6 bases from V and 2 bases from J; junction bases left unmatched: 8. Germline CDR1 is MNHEY and CDR2 is SVGEGT. The CDR3 has 16 amino acids. Here the CDR3 DNA reads TGTGCCAGCAGCTACGGGACTAGCGGGTTACCCTACGAGCAGTACTTC. Translation gives CASSYGTSGLPYEQYF.

This sequence joins TRBV4-1 and TRBJ1-2; 8 nucleotides agree with TRBD1. V dropped 0 bases and J dropped 8; count of bases not matched to a gene: 17. Per germline, CDR1 MGHRA and CDR2 YSYEKL. The CDR3 contains 18 residues. CDR3 sequence reads: CASSQELQQGVGVSGYTF. The CDR3 coding sequence is TGCGCCAGCAGCCAAGAGCTCCAACAGGGGGTGGGGGTTTCAGGCTACACCTTC.

This chain joins TRBV20-1 and TRBJ2-7, with TRBD1 matching 8 bases. The CDR3 runs to 12 residues. V dropped 6 bases and J dropped 7; count of bases not matched to a gene: 8. CDR1 DFQATT and CDR2 SNEGSKA come from the germline V gene (reference sequence). The chain's CDR3 is CSAGTGSDEQYF. CDR3 DNA sequence: TGCAGTGCAGGGACAGGAAGCGATGAGCAGTACTTC.

This CDR3 reads CAWSLGQGESEAFF. Written as DNA, the CDR3 is TGTGCCTGGAGTCTAGGACAGGGTGAATCTGAAGCTTTCTTT. The V gene is TRBV30, the J gene TRBJ1-1; TRBD1 matches 8 bases. The V and J ends lost 2 bases and 6 bases, in that order; junction bases with no gene match: 8. Germline V CDR1 and CDR2: GTSNPN, SVGIG (reference sequence). This CDR3 contains 14 residues.

This clonotype has more than one count but fewer than ten. This rearrangement joins TRBV27 to TRBJ1-2; TRBD1 aligns across 9 bases. The CDR3 runs 14 residues. From germline, CDR1 is MNHEY and CDR2 SMNVEV (reference sequence). The J segment lost 10 bases and the V segment lost 3 bases, leaving 9 bases of the junction unmatched. CDR3 protein: CASSLGGQGPVYTF. The CDR3 nucleotides are TGTGCCAGCAGTTTGGGGGGACAGGGTCCGGTCTACACCTTC.

This clonotype was seen only a few times. One end of the junction varies from germline; a read error may be responsible. V is TRBV9 and J is TRBJ2-6, with D perhaps given as TRBD1 or TRBD2 (5 bases each). CDR1 SGDLS and CDR2 YYNGEE come from the germline V gene. The CDR3 length is 17 residues. In DNA form, the CDR3 reads TGTGCCAGCAGCGAGAGGGGATTAGACTCTGGGGCCAATGTCCTGACTTTC. This sequence encodes CASSERGLDSGANVLTF. The entire variable domain, with the rest obtained from reference TRBV9 and TRBJ2-6, is as follows: DSGVTQTPKHLITATGQRVTLRCSPRSGDLSVYWYQQSLDQGLQFLIQYYNGEERAKGNILERFSAQQFPDLHSELNLSSLELGDSALYFCASSERGLDSGANVLTFGAGSRLTVL.

This clonotype occurred a few times. The CDR3 bases are TGCGCCAGCAGCTTCCAGCGGGAGCGACCTTACAATGAGCAGTTCTTC. The encoded protein is CASSFQRERPYNEQFF. This sequence joins TRBV5-1 and TRBJ2-1, with 8 bases lining up with TRBD2. CDR3 size: 16 residues. Germline CDR1 reads SGHRS; CDR2 reads YFSETQ. J lost 4 bases, V lost 2 bases, and 8 bases had no gene match.

The table lists this clonotype with a few counts. CDR3 sequence: CASSVGLAGGPPQFF. The CDR3 nucleotides read TGTGCCAGCAGCGTTGGACTAGCGGGAGGGCCCCCACAGTTCTTC. The V gene is TRBV9, the J gene TRBJ2-1, with 15 bases that match TRBD2. The CDR3 extends over 15 amino acids. V shed 2 bases, J shed 13 bases, and the junction held 7 bases outside the gene matches. The germline V gene encodes CDR1 SGDLS and CDR2 YYNGEE.